This T cell receptor beta chain was identified in a study of blood T cell repertoires in COVID-19. In the study's own analysis: It was from reference gene primer amplification that nucleated cell counts were estimated. Here immunoSEQ multiplex PCR was the method, and the copy in TCRdb shows in-frame clones only, minus some. V, J and clone size were drawn from that table, and D and trimming were deduced from the DNA. The sample consists of about 180,000 clones, 86% of them appearing once. CDR3 length: 13 amino acids. The germline gives CDR1 SGHDT, CDR2 YYEEEE. Trimming cost V 4 bases and J 4 bases, with 11 bases left between them.

The receptor was isolated from a woman in her twenties or thirties who had recovered from COVID-19. V is TRBV5-6 and J is TRBJ1-2; possible D gene TRBD1, 6 bases. Sequenced sample: PBMCs or T cells enriched from blood (not recorded which). The CDR3 is CASSTGGPYGYTF. The DNA of the CDR3 is TGTGCCAGCAGCACCGGGGGGCCCTATGGCTACACCTTC. The complete variable domain, with remaining parts taken from reference TRBV5-6 and TRBJ1-2, reads DAGVTQSPTHLIKTRGQQVTLRCSPKSGHDTVSWYQQALGQGPQFIFQYYEEEERQRGNFPDRFSGHQFPNYSSELNVNALLLGDSALYLCASSTGGPYGYTFGSGTRLTVV.